This T cell receptor beta chain was recovered during a study of shared clonotypes between healthy human individuals. Overall study findings and caveats: Of the naive CD4 clonotypes, 4% to 5% were shared across several donors.

The CDR3 contains 15 residues. Trimming shortened V by 1 base and J by 0 bases, and 7 bases separated the two germline ends. The germline CDR1 and CDR2 sequences are SEHNR and FQNEAQ (reference sequence). This clone was seen just once. Its specificity is unknown. At the DNA level, this CDR3 is encoded by other sequences in the same sample as well. Sequencing used immunoSEQ multiplex PCR; TCRdb keeps in-frame clones, though not all of them. The sample includes approximately 2.5 million clones, 85% to 95% of them seen just once. Splitting of CD4+ cells produced CD45RA+ naive and CD45RA-negative memory subsets.

Input material: naive CD4+ T cells sorted from blood. The subset: CD45RA+ positively selected. The clonotype originates from a man aged 18 to 30 in good health. The chain is built from TRBV7-9 and TRBJ1-3; possible D gene TRBD1, 6 bases. The CDR3 bases are TGTGCCAGCAGCTTAGGAGGGGGCTCTGGAAACACCATATATTTT. Translating it yields CASSLGGGSGNTIYF. The complete variable domain, with remaining parts taken from reference TRBV7-9 and TRBJ1-3, reads DTGVSQNPRHKITKRGQNVTFRCDPISEHNRLYWYRQTLGQGPEFLTYFQNEAQLEKSRLLSDRFSAERPKGSFSTLEIQRTEQGDSAMYLCASSLGGGSGNTIYFGEGSWLTVV.